A selection of T cell receptor beta chains follows, all from one sample in a study of blood T cells in healthy people across ages. TCRdb re-called the 5' RACE reads through MiXCR, storing one row per CDR3 protein. This sample has roughly 2 million distinct CDR3 sequences; roughly 49% occur once, and the top ten carry over 2%. The sequenced sample was blood. The receptors here all came from a woman aged 40 to 50 in good health. Each CDR3 is given with its conserved first and last residue. D genes are given only for firm matches. Clone size is stated in some rows and not others, as once, few, many or a class when expanded.

TGCAGTGCTAGAGATCCAAGGGTAGGGGGATTCCAAGAGACCCAGTACTTC | CSARDPRVGGFQETQYF | TRBV20-1 | - | - | TRBJ2-5
TGCGCCAGCAGCCAAGGCTCCCGGACAGGGACCTATGGCTACACCTTC | CASSQGSRTGTYGYTF | TRBV4-3 | - | TRBD1 | TRBJ1-2
TGTGCCAGCAGTTGGACAGACTATGGCTACACCTTC | CASSWTDYGYTF | TRBV12-3/TRBV12-4 | few | - | TRBJ1-2
TGTGCCAGCAGTTACAGACAGGGGAGGCAGTACTTC | CASSYRQGRQYF | TRBV6-2/TRBV6-3 | - | TRBD1 | TRBJ2-5
TGTGCCAGCGGGGGCAGGGGGGGTGGCTACAAGCAGTACTTC | CASGGRGGGYKQYF | TRBV28 | - | - | TRBJ2-7
TGCAGCGGTTTCTCAACTAATGAAAAACTGTTTTTT | CSGFSTNEKLFF | TRBV29-1 | few | - | TRBJ1-4
TGTGCCACCAGCGGGGTTTACAATGAGCAGTTCTTC | CATSGVYNEQFF | TRBV15 | few | - | TRBJ2-1
TGCAGTGGGGCGGAGGACAGTCCCTATGGCTACACCTTC | CSGAEDSPYGYTF | TRBV20-1 | once | - | TRBJ1-2
TGTGCCAGCAGCTTTCGCCCTAGCGGGGAGGAGACCCAGTACTTC | CASSFRPSGEETQYF | TRBV5-5 | few | TRBD2 | TRBJ2-5
TGTGCCAGCAGCGTAAATCAGGGTTTTAACTCCTACGAGCAGTACTTC | CASSVNQGFNSYEQYF | TRBV9 | - | - | TRBJ2-7
TGCAGTGCTAGAGTGGGAGCCAGGGTCGGAGAGACCCAGTACTTC | CSARVGARVGETQYF | TRBV20-1 | - | - | TRBJ2-5
TGTGCCACCAGCACCAACTATAATTCACCCCTCCACTTT | CATSTNYNSPLHF | TRBV15 | - | - | TRBJ1-6
TGTGACTCGCCGGCGCCAGAAAACTATGGCTACACCTTC | CDSPAPENYGYTF | TRBV6-9 | - | - | TRBJ1-2
TGCAGTGCGGAGGGGGGGAACATTCAGTACTTC | CSAEGGNIQYF | TRBV20-1 | - | - | TRBJ2-4
TGCGCCAGCAGCTGGGACACCGGGACAGGGGTCTCACCCCTCCACTTT | CASSWDTGTGVSPLHF | TRBV5-1 | - | TRBD1 | TRBJ1-6
TGTGCCAGCAGTCGTCATAGCGGGGGGGCCTCCTACGAGCAGTACTTC | CASSRHSGGASYEQYF | TRBV12-3/TRBV12-4 | - | TRBD2 | TRBJ2-7
TGTGCCAGCAGCCTCGAGGGCGGGGAAGGGCCAGATACGCAGTATTTT | CASSLEGGEGPDTQYF | TRBV7-8 | - | - | TRBJ2-3
TGTGCCAGCAGTTCCATCCCACTTGGGACTACACAAGAGACCCAGTACTTC | CASSSIPLGTTQETQYF | TRBV6-5 | few | TRBD2 | TRBJ2-5
TGTGCCAGCAGCCTAGGCGGGACCGGGGGTCGTTCCTACGAGCAGTACTTC | CASSLGGTGGRSYEQYF | TRBV11-2 | - | - | TRBJ2-7
TGCAGTGCTAGAGTTTCCACTAGCACAGATACGCAGTATTTT | CSARVSTSTDTQYF | TRBV20-1 | few | - | TRBJ2-3
TGTGCCACCAGCAGAGATTCCGGGGTAGATACGCAGTATTTT | CATSRDSGVDTQYF | TRBV15 | - | - | TRBJ2-3
TGTGCCAGCAGCCCCGCCCCGACAGGCAGCTCTGGGGCCAACGTCCTGACTTTC | CASSPAPTGSSGANVLTF | TRBV7-3 | - | - | TRBJ2-6
TGTGCCAGCAGCTTAGGGACAGGGGCGGATTCACCCCTCCACTTT | CASSLGTGADSPLHF | TRBV7-2 | - | TRBD1 | TRBJ1-6
TGCGCCAGCAGCCCCACCAGCGGGGGGCGATACAATGAGCAGTTCTTC | CASSPTSGGRYNEQFF | TRBV5-1 | - | TRBD2 | TRBJ2-1
TGTGCCGGCAGTCCTAGCGGGGGTGGAAACAATGAGCAGTTCTTC | CAGSPSGGGNNEQFF | TRBV28 | few | TRBD2 | TRBJ2-1
TGTGCCAGCAGTTACTCTGCGGACGAGCAGTACTTC | CASSYSADEQYF | TRBV6-2/TRBV6-3 | - | - | TRBJ2-7
TGTGCCAGTGGGACTAGCGGGGGGGCTGGGTACAATGAGCAGTTCTTC | CASGTSGGAGYNEQFF | TRBV6-1 | - | TRBD2 | TRBJ2-1
TGTGCTAGCAGTGAGACACCTAGCACAGATACGCAGTATTTT | CASSETPSTDTQYF | TRBV27 | - | - | TRBJ2-3
TGTGCCAGCAGCCCTCCCCCGGGCCGGGGGGCCATCACAGATACGCAGTATTTT | CASSPPPGRGAITDTQYF | TRBV5-6 | - | - | TRBJ2-3
TGCAGTGCTAGCGGGCAGACCGGTTGGGGCTACACCTTC | CSASGQTGWGYTF | TRBV20-1 | - | - | TRBJ1-2
TGCAGTGCTAGAATCCAACGGGGGGGCTTAGACAATGAGCAGTTCTTC | CSARIQRGGLDNEQFF | TRBV20-1 | - | TRBD2 | TRBJ2-1
TGTGCCAGCAGTGATGATTTATTTGAGCAGTTCTTC | CASSDDLFEQFF | TRBV6-1 | - | - | TRBJ2-1
TGTGCCAGCAGCGTAGAGGTGGGGTTCACAGATACGCAGTATTTT | CASSVEVGFTDTQYF | TRBV9 | - | - | TRBJ2-3
TGTGCCAGCAGCCCCCGGACAACAACTAACTATGGCTACACCTTC | CASSPRTTTNYGYTF | TRBV7-2 | - | - | TRBJ1-2
TGCAGTGCCCTAGAAGCAGGGCAGTCAGATACGCAGTATTTT | CSALEAGQSDTQYF | TRBV20-1 | - | - | TRBJ2-3
TGCAGTTGGGGGACTAGCGGGGGGGCGGGTACAGATACGCAGTATTTT | CSWGTSGGAGTDTQYF | TRBV20-1 | - | TRBD2 | TRBJ2-3
TGTGCCAGCAGTAGACCGGGAACTACAGATACGCAGTATTTT | CASSRPGTTDTQYF | TRBV28 | - | - | TRBJ2-3
TGTGCCAGCAGGGATACTAGCGGGTTTATCTACGAGCAGTACTTC | CASRDTSGFIYEQYF | TRBV2 | - | TRBD2 | TRBJ2-7
TGTGCCAGCAGCGTTCTCGGATACAATGAGCAGTACTTC | CASSVLGYNEQYF | TRBV5-5 | once | - | TRBJ2-7
TGTGCCAGCAGTTTAAAGTTAGCTGGGTCCTACAATGAGCAGTTCTTC | CASSLKLAGSYNEQFF | TRBV12-3/TRBV12-4 | - | - | TRBJ2-1
TGTGCCAGCAGCCGAGGACAGGACTATGGCTACACCTTC | CASSRGQDYGYTF | TRBV6-2/TRBV6-3 | few | TRBD1 | TRBJ1-2
TGTGCCAGCAGACAGGGACCACTCCGGGAAGAACTGTTTTTT | CASRQGPLREELFF | TRBV12-3/TRBV12-4 | - | - | TRBJ1-4
TGTGCCAGCAGCTTCGGGCTTGTGCTAGCGGGGGGTAGCACAGATACGCAGTATTTT | CASSFGLVLAGGSTDTQYF | TRBV7-2 | - | TRBD2 | TRBJ2-3